Listed here are 9 T cell receptor beta chains from one sample, sequenced in a study of cytomegalovirus exposure and HLA in healthy donors. With 60 Vbeta and 13 Jbeta primers, the PCR was carried out. Using immunoSEQ multiplex PCR, the repertoire was profiled, and TCRdb retains in-frame clones only, with some absent. Seen here are 60,000 or so clones, 60% to 80% observed once, and the top ten hold approximately 3.4%. Material for sequencing was PBMCs. The origin of the receptors is a woman in her 40s in good health and CMV-seropositive.

The chain links TRBV5-4 to TRBJ1-2; 12 nucleotides align to TRBD1. J was trimmed by 7 bases and V by 4 bases; bases with no gene match: 5. The V gene's germline CDR1 is SGHNT and CDR2 YYREEE (reference sequence). CDR3 length: 14 residues. This chain's CDR3 is CASSPGTGGFGYTF. CDR3 DNA sequence: TGTGCCAGCAGCCCTGGGACAGGGGGCTTTGGCTACACCTTC. Based on the CDR3 plus reference TRBV5-4 and TRBJ1-2, the full variable domain is ETGVTQSPTHLIKTRGQQVTLRCSSQSGHNTVSWYQQALGQGPQFIFQYYREEENGRGNFPPRFSGLQFPNYSSELNVNALELDDSALYLCASSPGTGGFGYTFGSGTRLTVV.

The sample holds one count of this clone. The gene calls are TRBV30 and TRBJ1-5; 9 nucleotides agree with TRBD1. The CDR3 has 16 amino acids. The germline CDR1 and CDR2 sequences are GTSNPN and SVGIG (reference sequence). The V segment lost 4 bases and the J segment 6 bases; nucleotides outside the gene matches: 13. The CDR3 loop is CAWKRTGADLSQPQHF. Written as DNA, the CDR3 is TGTGCCTGGAAGCGGACAGGGGCCGATTTGAGTCAGCCCCAGCATTTT.

This chain uses TRBV7-9 with TRBJ2-2; no clear D. The germline V gene encodes CDR1 SEHNR and CDR2 FQNEAQ (reference sequence). V shed 5 bases and J shed 5 bases, with 6 bases lying between them. The CDR3 extends over 12 amino acids. CDR3: CASSATTGELFF. As DNA, the CDR3 is TGTGCCAGCAGCGCAACTACCGGGGAGCTGTTTTTT.

This clone was seen a handful of times. The V call is TRBV5-8, the J call TRBJ1-1; D may be TRBD1 (6 bases). V dropped 0 bases and J dropped 5 bases, with 17 bases sitting between them. Germline lookup yields CDR1 SGHTS and CDR2 YDEGEE. This CDR3 contains 16 residues. This CDR3 reads CASSLAVGTGSTEAFF. As DNA, the CDR3 is TGTGCCAGCAGCTTGGCTGTGGGAACAGGGTCTACTGAAGCTTTCTTT.

The chain recombines TRBV6-6 with TRBJ2-5, with 9 bases aligning to TRBD1. The germline gives CDR1 MNHNY, CDR2 SVGAGI (reference sequence). J was trimmed by 9 bases and V by 5 bases; bases with no gene match: 13. This CDR3 is 15 amino acids long. This CDR3 is CASSRAPTGGEAQYF. The CDR3 nucleotides read TGTGCCAGCAGTCGAGCCCCGACAGGGGGGGAGGCCCAGTACTTC.

This chain joins TRBV7-9 and TRBJ2-7; D remains ambiguous. Germline-derived CDR1 and CDR2 are SEHNR and FQNEAQ (reference sequence). The ends were cut back, 7 bases at V and 4 bases at J, with 23 bases in the middle. The CDR3 sequence is 16 residues long. This CDR3 is CASIFDKQKTAYEQYF. The CDR3 bases are TGTGCCAGCATTTTTGACAAGCAGAAGACGGCATACGAGCAGTACTTC.

The rearrangement uses TRBV30 and TRBJ2-3; TRBD2 aligns across 8 bases. This CDR3 is built from 15 residues. Looked up from germline, CDR1 is GTSNPN and CDR2 is SVGIG (reference sequence). J lost 3 bases, V lost 0 bases, and 5 bases had no gene match. CDR3 sequence reads: CAWSVNGGATDTQYF. As DNA, the CDR3 is TGTGCCTGGAGTGTAAACGGGGGGGCTACAGATACGCAGTATTTT.

A few counts support this clone. The rearrangement joins TRBV4-1 to TRBJ2-3, with TRBD2 matching over 11 bases. V was clipped by 3 bases and J by 0 bases; unmatched bases: 11. CDR3 size: 19 residues. Germline V gene data show CDR1 as MGHRA and CDR2 as YSYEKL. The CDR3 bases are TGCGCCAGCAGCCAGATCAGACTAGCGGGGTGGCCAAGCACAGATACGCAGTATTTT. Its protein is CASSQIRLAGWPSTDTQYF.

The rearrangement joins TRBV19 to TRBJ1-2, with 10 bases identical to TRBD1. The CDR3 covers 13 residues. The germline V gene encodes CDR1 LNHDA and CDR2 SQIVND (reference sequence). V was clipped by 6 bases and J by 4 bases; unmatched bases: 2. CDR3 DNA: TGTGCCAGTAGGGGACAGGGGATCTATGGCTACACCTTC. Translating it yields CASRGQGIYGYTF.